Listed here are 9 T cell receptor beta chains from one sample, sequenced in a study of T-cell reconstitution after alpha-beta-depleted transplantation in children. The TCRbeta library was prepared with unique molecular identifiers. TCRdb re-derived calls from the PCR reads in MiXCR, one entry per CDR3 protein. The top ten hold under 45% of the sample, which has fewer than 750,000 distinct CDR3 sequences, 25% to 30% seen once. The sample consisted of PBMCs, taken before TCRalphabeta/CD19-depleted stem cell transplant. These receptors were obtained from a boy younger than two with Wiskott-Aldrich syndrome, due to receive a stem cell transplant.

The chain is built from TRBV30 and TRBJ1-5; possible D gene TRBD1, 5 bases. V was clipped by 4 bases and J by 3 bases, with 13 bases between them. This CDR3 is built from 14 residues. Germline CDR1 and CDR2: GTSNPN and SVGIG (reference sequence). As DNA, the CDR3 is TGTGCCTGGACGACAGCCCCCCACAATCAGCCCCAGCATTTT. It encodes CAWTTAPHNQPQHF.

This sequence joins TRBV10-3 and TRBJ1-5, with 7 bases aligning to TRBD1. The CDR3 sequence is 14 residues long. Per the germline V gene, CDR1 is ENHRY and CDR2 is SYGVKD. With V trimmed by 4 bases and J by 7 bases, 7 bases remained unmatched. The CDR3 region has the DNA TGTGCCATCAGTGCTGGGCAGGGGGTCCAGCCCCAGCATTTT. This sequence encodes CAISAGQGVQPQHF.

This clonotype has only a few counts. J is TRBJ2-1 and V is TRBV10-3; D assignment may be TRBD1 or TRBD2 (6 bases each). Germline loops: CDR1 ENHRY, CDR2 SYGVKD. Trimming removed 4 bases at V and 10 bases at J, with 11 bases between. The CDR3 runs to 12 residues. The CDR3 reads CAISVGGMEQFF. The CDR3 nucleotides are TGTGCCATCAGTGTGGGGGGCATGGAGCAGTTCTTC.

This clonotype was recorded only once. V and J are TRBV12-3 or TRBV12-4 and TRBJ1-3, with D hard to call. The CDR3 length is 14 residues. Deletions cut 6 bases from V and 0 bases from J, with 9 bases between. CDR3: CASSISSSGNTIYF. The DNA of the CDR3 is TGTGCCAGCAGCATTTCGTCCTCTGGAAACACCATATATTTT.

This clonotype showed up just a few times. V gene TRBV5-1 combines with J gene TRBJ2-1; 7 bases fit TRBD1. Germline CDR1 and CDR2: SGHRS and YFSETQ. V shed 1 base, J shed 6 bases, and the junction held 1 base outside the gene matches. The length of the CDR3 is 13 residues. CDR3 DNA sequence: TGCGCCAGCAGCTTGTACAGGGGCAATGAGCAGTTCTTC. It encodes CASSLYRGNEQFF.

This clonotype was picked up a small number of times. J is TRBJ1-3 and V is TRBV12-3 or TRBV12-4; tentative D call: TRBD1 (6 bases). Trimming cost V 10 bases and J 7 bases, with 26 bases left between them. The CDR3 runs to 16 residues. The CDR3 spells CATSRGGLLAGNTIYF. Written as DNA, the CDR3 is TGTGCCACGTCAAGGGGGGGCTTACTTGCCGGCAACACCATATATTTT.

CDR3 protein: CASSPRTGGTLFYNEQFF. The CDR3 DNA reads TGTGCCAGCAGTCCCCGAACAGGCGGAACCCTGTTTTACAATGAGCAGTTCTTC. V and J are TRBV27 and TRBJ2-1, with D perhaps TRBD1 (5 bases). V was trimmed by 5 bases and J by 4 bases, leaving 24 bases between them. This CDR3 contains 18 residues. The germline CDR1 and CDR2 sequences are MNHEY and SMNVEV (reference sequence).

This chain connects TRBV12-3 or TRBV12-4 to TRBJ1-3; D possibly corresponds to TRBD1 (5 bases). V lost 7 bases and J 5 bases, leaving 15 bases between the germline ends. The CDR3 totals 14 residues. CDR3 protein: CASTLATVRNTIYF. In DNA, the CDR3 is TGTGCCAGCACCCTCGCGACAGTGAGAAACACCATATATTTT.

This chain links TRBV20-1 with TRBJ1-2, with D tentatively TRBD1 (6 bases). Trimming stripped 6 bases from V and 6 bases from J, with 17 bases between. Germline V CDR1 and CDR2: DFQATT, SNEGSKA (reference sequence). This CDR3 contains 13 residues. CDR3: CSARPGQTDGYTF. Here the CDR3 DNA reads TGCAGTGCCAGACCCGGACAGACCGATGGCTACACCTTC.